Following are 32 T cell receptor beta chains from one sample sequenced in a study of sequential checkpoint blockade in melanoma. Treatment described: randomized to nivolumab then ipilimumab (arm A) or the reverse (arm B). Sequenced by immunoSEQ multiplex PCR; TCRdb stores in-frame clones only, minus some. This sample yields 12,000 or so clones, of which about 28% are seen a single time; 16% belongs to the top ten. This specimen was tumor tissue (inferred from file names), taken from a patient given nivolumab and ipilimumab in sequence. These receptors were collected from a human donor with melanoma.

The chain links TRBV19 to TRBJ2-5; TRBD2 agrees at 11 bases. The germline CDR1 and CDR2 sequences are LNHDA and SQIVND (reference sequence). V trimming: 6 bases; J trimming: 0 bases; junction bases outside the gene matches: 6. The CDR3 is made up of 16 amino acids. The CDR3, as DNA: TGTGCCAGTAGCCGACTAGCGGGATTTAACCAAGAGACCCAGTACTTC. It encodes CASSRLAGFNQETQYF.

This clone came up a few times. The CDR3 DNA is TGTGCCAGCAGCTTAGTCGGACCTTACAATGAGCAGTTCTTC. Its protein product is CASSLVGPYNEQFF. The gene calls are TRBV11-3 and TRBJ2-1; no firm D call. The CDR3 contains 14 residues. The germline gives CDR1 SGHNT, CDR2 YENEEA. V was clipped by 1 base and J by 4 bases, with 8 bases between them. Looking up the rest from reference TRBV11-3 and TRBJ2-1 gives the full variable domain: EAGVVQSPRYKIIEKKQPVAFWCNPISGHNTLYWYLQNLGQGPELLIRYENEEAVDDSQLPKDRFSAERLKGVDSTLKIQPAELGDSAVYLCASSLVGPYNEQFFGPGTRLTVL.

This clone showed up many times. The junction differs from germline at one of its ends, possibly a read error. The chain is built from TRBV6-8 and TRBJ1-2; 8 positions match TRBD1. The CDR3 covers 16 residues. The germline gives CDR1 MNHGY, CDR2 SAAAGT. CDR3 bases: TGTGCCATCAGTGGGAAAGACCAGGGGGCAAACTATGGCTACACCTTC. The encoded protein is CAISGKDQGANYGYTF.

This clone was found once. The chain combines TRBV5-1 with TRBJ2-1; perhaps TRBD1 as D (5 bases). CDR3 size: 14 residues. CDR1 and CDR2 (germline): SGHRS, YFSETQ. V gave up 5 bases and J gave up 0 bases, with 9 bases separating them. For the CDR3, the DNA is TGCGCCAGCAGTACACAGGACTCCTACAATGAGCAGTTCTTC. It yields the protein CASSTQDSYNEQFF. Full variable domain (remainder filled in from reference TRBV5-1 and TRBJ2-1): KAGVTQTPRYLIKTRGQQVTLSCSPISGHRSVSWYQQTPGQGLQFLFEYFSETQRNKGNFPGRFSGRQFSNSRSEMNVSTLELGDSALYLCASSTQDSYNEQFFGPGTRLTVL.

This clone has more than one count but fewer than ten. The chain uses TRBV14 and TRBJ1-1; 9 positions agree with TRBD1. This CDR3 spans 14 amino acids. With V trimmed by 6 bases and J by 7 bases, 9 bases remained unmatched. Germline V gene data show CDR1 as SGHDN and CDR2 as FVKESK. This CDR3 is CASSRDRGRYEAFF. CDR3 in DNA: TGTGCCAGCAGTCGAGACAGGGGGAGGTATGAAGCTTTCTTT.

The genes are TRBV28 and TRBJ1-1; 8 nucleotides agree with TRBD1. CDR3 length equals 15 residues. The V gene end was trimmed by 5 bases and the J gene end by 0 bases; junction bases not matched to a gene: 5. Germline V gene lookup returns CDR1 MDHEN and CDR2 SYDVKM. CDR3 in amino acids: CASSPGTGMNTEAFF. The CDR3 DNA reads as TGTGCCAGCAGTCCGGGGACAGGCATGAACACTGAAGCTTTCTTT.

Judged by abundance, this clone is medium-sized. The chain joins TRBV29-1 to TRBJ2-2; TRBD1 agrees at 8 bases. Germline assignment: CDR1 SQVTM and CDR2 ANQGSEA. This CDR3 is built from 12 residues. J was trimmed by 5 bases and V by 7 bases; bases with no gene match: 3. CDR3 sequence: CSGGQGTGELFF. In DNA form, the CDR3 reads TGCAGCGGCGGACAGGGAACCGGGGAGCTGTTTTTT.

The chain couples TRBV5-1 to TRBJ2-1, with D perhaps matching TRBD2 (6 bases). The CDR3 length is 14 residues. V lost 1 base and J lost 6, with 11 bases in between. Germline V lookup: CDR1 SGHRS, CDR2 YFSETQ. CDR3 nucleotides: TGCGCCAGCAGCTTGCCTCCCGGGGGCAATGAGCAGTTCTTC. This gives the protein CASSLPPGGNEQFF.

This clone was seen more than once but under ten times. The chain employs TRBV2 and TRBJ2-3, with 12 nucleotides matching TRBD2. J was trimmed by 6 bases and V by 2 bases; bases with no gene match: 9. Germline lookup yields CDR1 SNHLY and CDR2 FYNNEI. This CDR3 spans 17 amino acids. The CDR3 sequence: CASSEKGLAGARDTQYF. The CDR3 DNA sequence: TGTGCCAGCAGTGAAAAGGGACTAGCGGGTGCGCGGGATACGCAGTATTTT.

This clone appeared a few times. The CDR3 here is CASSRRAGQMAISGANVLTF. For the CDR3, the DNA is TGTGCCAGCAGCAGGAGGGCGGGACAGATGGCCATCTCTGGGGCCAACGTCCTGACTTTC. This sequence joins TRBV11-3 and TRBJ2-6; D is perhaps TRBD1 (7 bases). Between the trimmed V and J ends, which lost 5 bases and 0 bases, there was a span of 23 bases. The CDR3 loop spans 20 amino acids. The germline V gene encodes CDR1 SGHNT and CDR2 YENEEA.

In this sample, this clone turned up a few times. This chain joins TRBV10-1 and TRBJ2-3; 11 bases match TRBD2. Germline values: CDR1 WNHNN, CDR2 SYGVQD (reference sequence). V lost 4 bases to trimming and J lost 2 bases; unmatched junction nucleotides: 2. CDR3 length: 15 residues. The CDR3 loop reads CASSAGLADTDTQYF. The CDR3 bases are TGCGCCAGCAGTGCGGGACTAGCGGACACAGATACGCAGTATTTT.

The rearrangement links TRBV18 to TRBJ2-3; 10 bases are shared with TRBD1. The CDR3 contains 16 residues. The ends lost 3 bases at V and 3 bases at J; junction bases unmatched: 6. In germline, CDR1 is KGHSH, CDR2 LQKENI. The chain's CDR3 is CASSPRQGARTDTQYF. The CDR3 DNA follows: TGTGCCAGCTCACCTCGACAGGGGGCGAGGACAGATACGCAGTATTTT. Using reference TRBV18 and TRBJ2-3 for the parts outside the CDR3, the full variable domain is NAGVMQNPRHLVRRRGQEARLRCSPMKGHSHVYWYRQLPEEGLKFMVYLQKENIIDESGMPKERFSAEFPKEGPSILRIQQVVRGDSAAYFCASSPRQGARTDTQYFGPGTRLTVL.

The sample holds a few counts of this clone. The chain links TRBV6-1 to TRBJ2-6; tentatively, D is TRBD2 (6 bases). The CDR3 is 20 residues long. The germline gives CDR1 MNHNS, CDR2 SASEGT. Trimming removed 1 base at V and 0 bases at J, with 19 bases between. Here the CDR3 reads CASSEEVVNGGYSGANVLTF. The CDR3 DNA reads as TGTGCCAGCAGTGAAGAGGTTGTTAACGGGGGATACTCTGGGGCCAACGTCCTGACTTTC.

The chain links TRBV19 to TRBJ1-2; a possible D gene is TRBD1 (5 bases). The CDR3 consists of 14 residues. The germline V and J ends were trimmed by 9 bases and 4 bases, with 18 bases remaining between them. CDR1 is LNHDA, CDR2 SQIVND, per germline (reference sequence). CDR3 nucleotide sequence: TGTGCCAGCACGGCCGGGACTGCGCTCTATGGCTACACCTTC. Translated, it gives CASTAGTALYGYTF. Full variable domain (outside the CDR3, taken from reference TRBV19 and TRBJ1-2): DGGITQSPKYLFRKEGQNVTLSCEQNLNHDAMYWYRQDPGQGLRLIYYSQIVNDFQKGDIAEGYSVSREKKESFPLTVTSAQKNPTAFYLCASTAGTALYGYTFGSGTRLTVV.

The chain uses TRBV28 and TRBJ2-5; 7 positions match TRBD1. The CDR3 spans 13 residues. Germline CDR1 reads MDHEN; CDR2 reads SYDVKM. V shed 5 bases, J shed 3 bases, and the junction held 3 bases outside the gene matches. As DNA, the CDR3 is TGTGCCAGCAGTGGGACAGAGGAAGAGACCCAGTACTTC. Protein sequence: CASSGTEEETQYF.

V is TRBV29-1 and J is TRBJ1-4, with 7 nucleotides matching TRBD1. The CDR3 has 17 residues. Per germline, CDR1 SQVTM and CDR2 ANQGSEA. V lost 0 bases, J lost 4 bases, and 11 bases stayed unmatched. This CDR3 is CSVEDPGQAPLNEKLFF. The CDR3 DNA follows: TGCAGCGTTGAAGACCCCGGACAGGCCCCGCTTAATGAAAAACTGTTTTTT. Full variable domain (outside the CDR3, taken from reference TRBV29-1 and TRBJ1-4): SAVISQKPSRDICQRGTSLTIQCQVDSQVTMMFWYRQQPGQSLTLIATANQGSEATYESGFVIDKFPISRPNLTFSTLTVSNMSPEDSSIYLCSVEDPGQAPLNEKLFFGSGTQLSVL.

This clone was seen only a few times. This chain joins TRBV28 and TRBJ2-5; 7 nucleotides match TRBD2. The V gene end was trimmed by 6 bases and the J gene end by 3 bases; junction bases not matched to a gene: 7. Germline lookup yields CDR1 MDHEN and CDR2 SYDVKM. CDR3 size: 14 residues. CDR3 loop: CASSRMGGEETQYF. Written as DNA, the CDR3 is TGTGCCAGCAGCAGAATGGGGGGGGAAGAGACCCAGTACTTC.

This clone was observed at least ten times. The chain is built from TRBV7-5 and TRBJ1-2; the D call in the table, TRBD1, was not verified against the DNA. TRBV7-5 is marked as a pseudogene. The CDR3 has 15 amino acids. The CDR3 sequence: CASSPTARDPYGYTF. Here the CDR3 DNA reads TGTGCCAGCAGCCCTACCGCCAGGGATCCCTATGGCTACACCTTC.

CDR3 amino acids: CASSTFSHGWEIETQYF. Here the CDR3 DNA reads TGTGCCAGTAGTACCTTTAGTCACGGCTGGGAGATAGAGACCCAGTACTTC. This chain uses TRBV19 with TRBJ2-5, with a tentative D call TRBD2 (5 bases). Between the trimmed V and J ends, which lost 4 bases and 4 bases, there was a span of 22 bases. Germline V gene lookup returns CDR1 LNHDA and CDR2 SQIVND (reference sequence). The CDR3 has 17 residues.

This clone occurred many times. The gene calls are TRBV12-5 and TRBJ1-2, with D maybe TRBD1 (5 bases). This CDR3 is 12 amino acids long. The germline V gene has CDR1 LGHNT and CDR2 FRNRAP. The CDR3 region is CASTRGVLGYTF. CDR3 DNA sequence: TGTGCCAGCACCCGGGGGGTTCTTGGCTACACCTTC.

V gene TRBV5-1 combines with J gene TRBJ1-1; D may be TRBD1 (6 bases). With 4 bases removed from V and 3 bases from J, the gap between germline ends came to 13 bases. Germline V lookup: CDR1 SGHRS, CDR2 YFSETQ. This CDR3 spans 14 amino acids. CDR3 sequence reads: CASSPQGYDTEAFF. In nucleotides, the CDR3 is TGCGCCAGCAGCCCTCAGGGGTACGACACTGAAGCTTTCTTT.

The rearrangement links TRBV29-1 to TRBJ2-2, with D possibly TRBD1 on 6 matching bases. This CDR3 contains 13 residues. From germline, CDR1 is SQVTM and CDR2 ANQGSEA. Trimming removed 5 bases at V and 9 bases at J, with 16 bases between. The CDR3 DNA reads TGCAGCGTTAGCCGGGCAGGGGCGCGGGAGCTGTTTTTT. This gives the protein CSVSRAGARELFF.

This clone was picked up a small number of times. The V gene is TRBV6-8, the J gene TRBJ2-1; TRBD2 aligns across 9 bases. Germline lookup yields CDR1 MNHGY and CDR2 SAAAGT. Losses at the gene ends were 5 bases for V and 5 bases for J; bases not matched to a gene: 7. This CDR3 contains 15 residues. DNA of the CDR3: TGTGCCAGCAGTGACGCGGGACTAGCAAACAATGAGCAGTTCTTC. This translates into CASSDAGLANNEQFF.

Only one count was recorded for this clone. The chain employs TRBV5-1 and TRBJ2-7, with 10 bases lining up with TRBD2. CDR1 and CDR2 (germline): SGHRS, YFSETQ. J gave up 6 bases and V 2 bases, and 8 bases lay outside the gene matches. The CDR3 length is 15 residues. The DNA for the CDR3 is TGCGCCAGCAGCTTTAAGCTAGCGGGAGCGGGCGAGCAGTACTTC. The encoded protein is CASSFKLAGAGEQYF.

The chain links TRBV28 to TRBJ2-5, with 11 bases identical to TRBD2. CDR3 size: 14 residues. CDR1 and CDR2 (germline): MDHEN, SYDVKM. V shed 6 bases and J 7 bases; nucleotides not matched to a gene: 7. The CDR3 DNA reads as TGTGCCAGCAGCCTCCAAGGGACTAGCGGGACCCAGTACTTC. This gives the protein CASSLQGTSGTQYF.

This clone appeared a single time. The chain uses TRBV5-1 and TRBJ2-3; D gene uncertain. Germline V lookup: CDR1 SGHRS, CDR2 YFSETQ. The germline V and J ends were trimmed by 5 bases and 0 bases, with 10 bases remaining between them. The CDR3 has 14 residues. CDR3 nucleotide sequence: TGCGCCAGCAGACCCCCCGGCAGCACAGATACGCAGTATTTT. Translation: CASRPPGSTDTQYF.

The V and J genes are TRBV7-4 and TRBJ1-5, with D possibly TRBD1 on 5 matching bases. Trimming pared 2 bases from V and 5 bases from J, leaving 7 bases between. The CDR3 contains 13 residues. Germline CDR1 SGHVT, CDR2 SQSDAQ. The CDR3 sequence: CASSLQGYQPQHF. In DNA, the CDR3 is TGTGCCAGCAGCTTACAGGGTTATCAGCCCCAGCATTTT.

By frequency in the sample, this clone is medium-sized. The chain couples TRBV11-3 to TRBJ1-1; 7 nucleotides line up with TRBD1. The CDR3 spans 14 residues. V lost 5 bases and J lost 2; bases outside the gene matches: 5. Germline CDR1 and CDR2: SGHNT and YENEEA. As DNA, the CDR3 is TGTGCCAGCAGCCCATACAGGGGAAACACTGAAGCTTTCTTT. Protein sequence: CASSPYRGNTEAFF. The full variable domain, rest sourced from reference TRBV11-3 and TRBJ1-1, is EAGVVQSPRYKIIEKKQPVAFWCNPISGHNTLYWYLQNLGQGPELLIRYENEEAVDDSQLPKDRFSAERLKGVDSTLKIQPAELGDSAVYLCASSPYRGNTEAFFGQGTRLTVV.

This chain links TRBV7-6 with TRBJ1-4, with D tentatively TRBD1 (5 bases). From germline, CDR1 is SGHVS and CDR2 FNYEAQ. This CDR3 has 15 residues. Between the trimmed V and J ends, which lost 1 base and 8 bases, there was a span of 14 bases. The CDR3 region has the DNA TGTGCCAGCAGCTTAGGCCGGGACCGGGGGGAAAAACTGTTTTTT. This codes for CASSLGRDRGEKLFF.

This clone was seen only a few times. The chain combines TRBV6-8 with TRBJ2-1, with 14 bases fitting TRBD2. V dropped 4 bases and J dropped 6; count of bases not matched to a gene: 5. The CDR3 sequence is 16 residues long. Looked up from germline, CDR1 is MNHGY and CDR2 is SAAAGT. The CDR3 here is CASSSLGLAGVNEQFF. CDR3 nucleotides: TGTGCCAGCAGTTCCCTGGGACTAGCGGGGGTCAATGAGCAGTTCTTC.

Judged by abundance, this clone is medium-sized. The gene calls are TRBV12-5 and TRBJ1-2, with 9 bases fitting TRBD1. From germline, CDR1 is LGHNT and CDR2 FRNRAP. The trim removed 4 bases at V and 5 bases at J, leaving 17 bases unmatched. The CDR3 is made up of 18 amino acids. The CDR3 spells CASGSSPFNRGLWYGYTF. For the CDR3, the DNA is TGTGCTAGTGGTTCCTCGCCCTTCAACAGGGGGCTCTGGTATGGCTACACCTTC.

This clone was detected once. This chain joins TRBV19 and TRBJ2-3; no clear D gene. This CDR3 region has 16 residues. From germline, CDR1 is LNHDA and CDR2 SQIVND (reference sequence). Trimming took off 2 bases at V and 0 bases at J, with 12 bases between the two ends. The CDR3 DNA sequence: TGTGCCAGTAGTATAAATGGATTACTTAGCACAGATACGCAGTATTTT. Amino acids: CASSINGLLSTDTQYF.